This T cell receptor beta chain stems from a study of T cell responses to AZD1222 COVID-19 vaccine (dated by TCRdb to about 2021). Regarding the research as a whole: Because spike-specific TCR depth and breadth did not differ between the two schedules, AZD1222 recipients who got a second dose at roughly 4 weeks were pooled with those who got a second dose at roughly 12 weeks. A total of about 240 trial participants underwent TCR sequencing, of whom 207 received two doses of AZD1222 and some 26 received two doses of the MenACWY control vaccine. Trial participants were enrolled by age into subgroups of 18-55, 56-69 and 70-plus years, and roughly 150, 30 and 60 TCR-sequenced participants, respectively, were included in these subgroups.

What the research found in general, with its limitations: Only a handful of AZD1222 recipients were SARS-CoV-2 seropositive at baseline, limiting conclusions about previously exposed vaccinees. In the small 56-69-year group, the increase in depth fell short of significance, most likely because of low power. Spike-specific TCR breadth and depth rose significantly after two AZD1222 doses compared with day 0 and with MenACWY recipients. Most participants were white British and females outnumbered males, and the authors suggested that clonal diversity may have been underestimated. Nearly half of unique spike-specific TCRs reportedly recognized epitopes outside regions mutated in the B.1.351 and B.1.1.7 variants. Because no day 14 peak-response samples were available, repertoires were characterized only after the peak T cell response. The whole spike protein was spanned by vaccine-associated CD4 TCRs, and dominant responses were seen in regions 160-218 and 743-854.

Comments on this clone: Its antigen specificity is not known. No quality values exist for individual bases; no much larger clone is one base distant.

The CDR3 regions of human TCRbeta chains were analyzed by immunosequencing. The authors' analysis ran thus. Repertoire TCRs were matched against a reference library of SARS-CoV-2-specific TCRs generated with the MIRA antigen-specificity platform. Breadth was defined as the fraction of unique TCRs that were SARS-CoV-2-associated. Depth was defined as the fraction of total T cells that were SARS-CoV-2-associated. Using the MIRA data, every spike-specific TCR was mapped to the spike region that the TCR reacted to and assigned to either a CD4 or a CD8 class. Log10-transformed breadth and depth values were compared by one-way ANOVA with Sidak's multiple comparisons tests. TCRdb provides this immuneACCESS table in a form limited to in-frame rearrangements. Some clones are lacking; in checked studies, under half of them reflect an unresolved V gene, and why the rest are absent is not known. For V, J and clone size, that table is used; D and trimming come from the DNA. The sample includes around 77,000 clones, with around nine tenths observed a single time. The ten largest clonotypes hold approximately 25% of the sample.

What the time point label conveys for this sample: baseline before first vaccination. Samples from vaccinated people were obtained from the UK trials COV001 and COV002, which included a single-blind randomized controlled phase 2/3 trial of AZD1222 (ChAdOx1 nCoV-19) in healthy adults. For TCRbeta chain sequencing, PBMC samples from trial participants were taken at day 0 and at day 28 after the second dose. In the germline V gene (reference sequence), CDR1 corresponds to GTSNPN and CDR2 to SVGIG. The CDR3 covers 14 residues, taking in both the cysteine and the phenylalanine. Only CDR3 DNA remains: 42 bases, in frame from the first base. V drops 4 bases and J drops 0 bases, leaving 10 bases in between.

The specimen comprised peripheral blood, sampled on day 0 of AZD1222 vaccination. This TCR was sampled from an adult in good health. The chain uses TRBV30 and TRBJ2-1; perhaps TRBD2 is the D gene, with 5 bases matching. The CDR3 protein is CAWKLGLSYNEQFF. Read as DNA, the sequence is TGTGCCTGGAAGCTAGGACTCTCCTACAATGAGCAGTTCTTC.